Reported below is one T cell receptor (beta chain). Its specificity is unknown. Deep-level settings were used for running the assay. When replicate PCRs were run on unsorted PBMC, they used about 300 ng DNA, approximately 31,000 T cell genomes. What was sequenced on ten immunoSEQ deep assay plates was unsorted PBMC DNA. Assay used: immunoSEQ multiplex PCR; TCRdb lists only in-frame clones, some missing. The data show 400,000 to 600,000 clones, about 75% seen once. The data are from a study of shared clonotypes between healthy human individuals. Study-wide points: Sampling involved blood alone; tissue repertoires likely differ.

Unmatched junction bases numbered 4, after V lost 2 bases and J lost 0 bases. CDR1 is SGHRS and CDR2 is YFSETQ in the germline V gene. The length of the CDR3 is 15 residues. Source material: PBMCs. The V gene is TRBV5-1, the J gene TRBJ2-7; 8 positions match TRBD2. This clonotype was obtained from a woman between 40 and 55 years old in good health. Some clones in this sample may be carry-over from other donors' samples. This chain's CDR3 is CASSFSGTYSYEQYF. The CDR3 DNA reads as TGCGCCAGCAGCTTTAGCGGGACCTACTCCTACGAGCAGTACTTC.